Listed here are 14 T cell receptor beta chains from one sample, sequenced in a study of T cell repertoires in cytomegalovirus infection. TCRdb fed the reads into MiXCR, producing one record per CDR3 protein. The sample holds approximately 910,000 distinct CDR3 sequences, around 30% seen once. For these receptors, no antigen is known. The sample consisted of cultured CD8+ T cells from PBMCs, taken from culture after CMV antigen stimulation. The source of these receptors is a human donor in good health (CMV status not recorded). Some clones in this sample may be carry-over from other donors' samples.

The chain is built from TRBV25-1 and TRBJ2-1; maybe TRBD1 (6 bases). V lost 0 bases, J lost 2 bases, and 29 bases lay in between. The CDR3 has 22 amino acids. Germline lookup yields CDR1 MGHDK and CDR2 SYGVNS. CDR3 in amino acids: CASSEYALGEKNPRDTYNEQFF. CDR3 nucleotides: TGTGCCAGCAGTGAATACGCCTTGGGAGAAAAAAACCCTCGGGACACCTACAATGAGCAGTTCTTC.

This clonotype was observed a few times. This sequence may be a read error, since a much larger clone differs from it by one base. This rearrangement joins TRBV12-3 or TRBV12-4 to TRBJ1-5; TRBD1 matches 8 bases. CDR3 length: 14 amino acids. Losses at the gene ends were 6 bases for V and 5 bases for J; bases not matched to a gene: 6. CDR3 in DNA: TGTGCCAGCAGCCAGGACAGGGATGATCAGCCCCAGCATTTT. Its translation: CASSQDRDDQPQHF.

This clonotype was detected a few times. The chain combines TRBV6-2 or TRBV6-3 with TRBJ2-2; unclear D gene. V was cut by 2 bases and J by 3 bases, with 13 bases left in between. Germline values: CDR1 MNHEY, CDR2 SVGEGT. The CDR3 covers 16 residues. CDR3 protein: CASSYRPTFYTGELFF. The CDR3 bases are TGTGCCAGCAGTTACCGTCCTACCTTTTACACCGGGGAGCTGTTTTTT.

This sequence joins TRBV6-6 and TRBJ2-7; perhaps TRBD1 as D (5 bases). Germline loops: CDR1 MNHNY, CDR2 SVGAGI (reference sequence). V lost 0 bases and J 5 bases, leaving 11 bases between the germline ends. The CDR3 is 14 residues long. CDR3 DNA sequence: TGTGCCAGCAGTTACTCGAGATCAGGGCACGAGCAGTACGTC. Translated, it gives CASSYSRSGHEQYV.

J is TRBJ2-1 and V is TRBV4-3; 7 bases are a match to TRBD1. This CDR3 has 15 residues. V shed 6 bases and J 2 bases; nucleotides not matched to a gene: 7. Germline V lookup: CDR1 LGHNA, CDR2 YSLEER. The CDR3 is CASSHGQGAYNEQFF. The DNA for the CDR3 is TGCGCCAGCAGTCACGGGCAGGGGGCCTACAATGAGCAGTTCTTC.

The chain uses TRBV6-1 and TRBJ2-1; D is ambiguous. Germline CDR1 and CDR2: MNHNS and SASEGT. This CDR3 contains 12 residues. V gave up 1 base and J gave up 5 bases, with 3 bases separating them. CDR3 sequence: CASSEENNEQFF. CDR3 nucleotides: TGTGCCAGCAGTGAAGAGAACAATGAGCAGTTCTTC.

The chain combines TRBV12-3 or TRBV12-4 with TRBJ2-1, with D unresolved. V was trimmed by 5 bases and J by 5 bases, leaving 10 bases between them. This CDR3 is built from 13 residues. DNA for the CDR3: TGTGCCAGCAGTCCCCTTAGCCACAATGAGCAGTTCTTC. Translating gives CASSPLSHNEQFF.

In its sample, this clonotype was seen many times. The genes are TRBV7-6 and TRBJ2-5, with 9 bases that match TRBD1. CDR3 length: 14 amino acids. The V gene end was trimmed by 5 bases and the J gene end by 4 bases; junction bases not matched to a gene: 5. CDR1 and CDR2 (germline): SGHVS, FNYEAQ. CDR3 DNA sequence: TGTGCCAGCAGCCACAAGACAGGGGGAGAGACCCAGTACTTC. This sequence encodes CASSHKTGGETQYF.

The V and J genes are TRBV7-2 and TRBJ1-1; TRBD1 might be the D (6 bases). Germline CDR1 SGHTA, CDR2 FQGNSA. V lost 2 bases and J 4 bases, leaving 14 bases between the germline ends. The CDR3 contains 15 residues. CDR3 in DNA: TGTGCCAGCAGCTTATTTCAGGGGTGGGCCACTGAAGCTTTCTTT. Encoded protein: CASSLFQGWATEAFF.

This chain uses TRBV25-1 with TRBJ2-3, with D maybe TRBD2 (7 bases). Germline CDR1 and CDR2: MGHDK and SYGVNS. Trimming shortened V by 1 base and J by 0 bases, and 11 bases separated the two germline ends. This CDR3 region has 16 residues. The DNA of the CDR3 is TGTGCCAGCAGTGAATGGGGGGGCCCGAGCACAGATACGCAGTATTTT. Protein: CASSEWGGPSTDTQYF.

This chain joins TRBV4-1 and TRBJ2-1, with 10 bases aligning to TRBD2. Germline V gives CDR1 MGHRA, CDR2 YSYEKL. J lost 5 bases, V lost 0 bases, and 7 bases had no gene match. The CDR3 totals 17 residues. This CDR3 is CASSQDLLAGGNNEQFF. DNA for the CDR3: TGCGCCAGCAGCCAAGATCTATTAGCGGGGGGAAACAATGAGCAGTTCTTC.

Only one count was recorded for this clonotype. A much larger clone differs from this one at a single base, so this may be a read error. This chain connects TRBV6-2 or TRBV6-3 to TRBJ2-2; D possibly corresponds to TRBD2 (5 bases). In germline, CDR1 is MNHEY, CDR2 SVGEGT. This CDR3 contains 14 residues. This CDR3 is CANSYSRVTGELFF. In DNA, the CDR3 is TGTGCCAACAGTTACTCGAGGGTCACCGGGGAGCTGTTTTTT.

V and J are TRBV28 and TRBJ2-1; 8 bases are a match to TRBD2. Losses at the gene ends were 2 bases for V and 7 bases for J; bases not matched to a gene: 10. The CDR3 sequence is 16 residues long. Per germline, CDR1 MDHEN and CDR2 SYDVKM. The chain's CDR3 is CASSLVPGGRRNEQFF. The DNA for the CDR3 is TGTGCCAGCAGTTTAGTTCCGGGGGGGCGGCGTAATGAGCAGTTCTTC.

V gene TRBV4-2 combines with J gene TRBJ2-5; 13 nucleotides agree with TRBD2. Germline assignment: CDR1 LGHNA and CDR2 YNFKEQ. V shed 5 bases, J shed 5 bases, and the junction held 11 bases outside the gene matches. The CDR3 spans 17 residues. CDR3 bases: TGTGCCAGCAGCTCCCGGACTAGCGGGGGTCCCCAGGAGACCCAGTACTTC. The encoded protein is CASSSRTSGGPQETQYF.